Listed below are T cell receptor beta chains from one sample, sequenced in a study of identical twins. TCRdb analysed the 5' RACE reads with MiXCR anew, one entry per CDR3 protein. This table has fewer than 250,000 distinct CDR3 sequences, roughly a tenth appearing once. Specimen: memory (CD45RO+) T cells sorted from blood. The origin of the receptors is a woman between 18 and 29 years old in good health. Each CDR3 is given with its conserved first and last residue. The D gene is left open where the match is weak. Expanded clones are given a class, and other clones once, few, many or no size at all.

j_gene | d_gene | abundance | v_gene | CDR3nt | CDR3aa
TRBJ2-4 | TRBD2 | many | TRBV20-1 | TGCAGTGGGGCGGGGGGACAAAACATTCAGTACTTC | CSGAGGQNIQYF
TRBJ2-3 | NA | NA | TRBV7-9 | TGTGCCAGCAGCTCCGAGACTCCAGATACGCAGTATTTT | CASSSETPDTQYF
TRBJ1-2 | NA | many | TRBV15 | TGTGCCACCAGCAGGCCTGGAAGGGGGACGATTTATGGCTACACCTTC | CATSRPGRGTIYGYTF
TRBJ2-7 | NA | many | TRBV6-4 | TGTGCCAGCAGTGACCGAGGTGGGCCAGCGGGGCAGTACTTC | CASSDRGGPAGQYF
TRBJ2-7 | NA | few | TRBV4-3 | TGCGCCAGCAGCCAACAACTCCGGAGCGAGCAGTACTTC | CASSQQLRSEQYF
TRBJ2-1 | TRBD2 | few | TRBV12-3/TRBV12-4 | TGTGCCAGCAGTTTAACTAGCGGGGACAATGAGCAGTTCTTC | CASSLTSGDNEQFF
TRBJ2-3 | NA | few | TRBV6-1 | TGTGCCAGCAGGGACAGAAGCACAGATACGCAGTATTTT | CASRDRSTDTQYF
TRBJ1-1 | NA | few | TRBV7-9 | TGTGCCAGCACCAAAAACACTGAAGCTTTCTTT | CASTKNTEAFF
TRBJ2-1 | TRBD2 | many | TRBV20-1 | TGCAGTGCTAGGCTAGCGGGGTATCAGCAGTTCTTC | CSARLAGYQQFF
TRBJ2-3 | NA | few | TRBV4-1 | TGCGCCAGCAGCCAAGATGGCCACCGCGGGCGCGATACGCAGTATTTT | CASSQDGHRGRDTQYF
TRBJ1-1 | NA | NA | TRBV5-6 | TGTGCCAGCAGCTTGTTCGGGACTCCTAACACTGAAGCTTTCTTT | CASSLFGTPNTEAFF
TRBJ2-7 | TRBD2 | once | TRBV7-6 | TGTGCCAGCAGTCTGACTAGCGGGTATAGCTCTTACGAGCAGTACTTC | CASSLTSGYSSYEQYF
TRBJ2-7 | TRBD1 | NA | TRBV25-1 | TGTGCCAGCAGTTTAAGGACAGGGAGTGTCTACGAGCAGTACTTC | CASSLRTGSVYEQYF
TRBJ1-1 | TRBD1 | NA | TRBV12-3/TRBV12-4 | TGTGCCAGCACCAGACAGGGTCCTGAAGCTTTCTTT | CASTRQGPEAFF
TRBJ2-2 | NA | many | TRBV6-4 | TGTGCCAGCACCCCAGGAGATACCGGGGAGCTGTTTTTT | CASTPGDTGELFF
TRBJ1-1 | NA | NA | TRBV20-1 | TGCAGTGCTATGGGAAAGGAGGAAGCTTTCTTT | CSAMGKEEAFF
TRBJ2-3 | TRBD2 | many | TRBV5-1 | TGCGCCAGCAGCTCCGGACTAGCGGGCACAGATACGCAGTATTTT | CASSSGLAGTDTQYF
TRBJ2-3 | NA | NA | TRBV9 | TGTGCCGGCTCAAGGGGGGGCGAAGATACGCAGTATTTT | CAGSRGGEDTQYF
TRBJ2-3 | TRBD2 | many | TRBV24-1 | TGTGCCACCAGTGACCCCAGCGGGAGTCGGGCAGATACGCAGTATTTT | CATSDPSGSRADTQYF
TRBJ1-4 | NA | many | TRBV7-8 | TGTGCCAGCAGCTTAGCCGGAGAAGAAAAACTGTTTTTT | CASSLAGEEKLFF
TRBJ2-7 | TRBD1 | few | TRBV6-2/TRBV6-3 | TGTGCCAGCACCCTCAGACAGGGCCGGGAGCAGTACTTC | CASTLRQGREQYF
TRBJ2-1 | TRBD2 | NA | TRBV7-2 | TGTGCCTCCTCTGCAACGGGGGGGGCTTACTATGAGCAGTTCTTC | CASSATGGAYYEQFF
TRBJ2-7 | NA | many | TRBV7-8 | TGTGCCAGCAGCCAAGGGGTCCTCTACGAGCAGTACTTC | CASSQGVLYEQYF
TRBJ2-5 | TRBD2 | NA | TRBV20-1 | TGCAGTGCTAGAGGAAGCGGGAAGGCCCAAGAGACCCAGTACTTC | CSARGSGKAQETQYF
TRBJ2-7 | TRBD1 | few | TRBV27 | TGTGCCAGCAGTAAACAGGGGACCGTCCTCTACGAGCAGTACTTC | CASSKQGTVLYEQYF
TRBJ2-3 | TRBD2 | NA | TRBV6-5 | TGTGCCACTAGACTAGCAGCAGATACGCAGTATTTT | CATRLAADTQYF
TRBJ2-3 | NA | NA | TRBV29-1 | TGCAGCGTTGAAGGACGGGGTATAGATACGCAGTATTTT | CSVEGRGIDTQYF
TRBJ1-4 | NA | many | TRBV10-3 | TGTGCCACCAGTCATATGGGAGGGTCTGAAAAACTGTTTTTT | CATSHMGGSEKLFF
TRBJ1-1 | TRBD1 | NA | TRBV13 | TGTGCCAGCAGCTCGCGACCGACAGGGATTAACACTGAAGCTTTCTTT | CASSSRPTGINTEAFF
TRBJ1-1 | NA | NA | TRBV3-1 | TGTGCCAGCAGCCAAGGAGTGGGGGGGCGAGCTTTCTTT | CASSQGVGGRAFF
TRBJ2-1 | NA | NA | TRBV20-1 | TGCAGTGCTAGAGCTTACAATGAGCAGTTCTTC | CSARAYNEQFF
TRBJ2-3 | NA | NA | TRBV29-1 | TGCAGCGTTGAAAAATCGGGCACAGATACGCAGTATTTT | CSVEKSGTDTQYF
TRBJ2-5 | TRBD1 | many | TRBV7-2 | TGTGCCAGCAGCTTATACAGGGGGCATCAAGAGACCCAGTACTTC | CASSLYRGHQETQYF
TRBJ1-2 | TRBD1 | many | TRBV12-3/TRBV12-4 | TGTGCCAGCAGTCCCCGGACAGGGAGGAGTGGCTACACCTTC | CASSPRTGRSGYTF
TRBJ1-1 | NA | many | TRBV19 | TGTGCCAGTAGTGCCCAGGAATATCGGAACACTGAAGCTTTCTTT | CASSAQEYRNTEAFF
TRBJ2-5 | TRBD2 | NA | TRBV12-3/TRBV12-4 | TGTGCCAGCAGTGAGGGGGCGGGGGGGGCTGAGGAGACCCAGTACTTC | CASSEGAGGAEETQYF
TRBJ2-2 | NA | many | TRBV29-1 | TGCAGCGTTGGACAGACGAACACCGGGGAGCTGTTTTTT | CSVGQTNTGELFF
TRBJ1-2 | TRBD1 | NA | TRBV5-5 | TGTGCCAGCAGTGAGGGGACAGGGGTTTATGGCTACACCTTC | CASSEGTGVYGYTF
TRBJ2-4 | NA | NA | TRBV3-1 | TGTGCCAGCGGGGGTTATGGCAAAAACATTCAGTACTTC | CASGGYGKNIQYF
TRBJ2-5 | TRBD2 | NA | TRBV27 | TGTGCCAGCAGTTTGCGACTAGCGGGAGGACCAGAGACCCAGTACTTC | CASSLRLAGGPETQYF
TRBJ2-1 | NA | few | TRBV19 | TGTGCCAGTAGTATAGCATACGGACAAACGACCAATGAGCAGTTCTTC | CASSIAYGQTTNEQFF
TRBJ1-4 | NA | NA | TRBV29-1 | TGCAGCGTTGTGAATGAAAAACTGTTTTTT | CSVVNEKLFF